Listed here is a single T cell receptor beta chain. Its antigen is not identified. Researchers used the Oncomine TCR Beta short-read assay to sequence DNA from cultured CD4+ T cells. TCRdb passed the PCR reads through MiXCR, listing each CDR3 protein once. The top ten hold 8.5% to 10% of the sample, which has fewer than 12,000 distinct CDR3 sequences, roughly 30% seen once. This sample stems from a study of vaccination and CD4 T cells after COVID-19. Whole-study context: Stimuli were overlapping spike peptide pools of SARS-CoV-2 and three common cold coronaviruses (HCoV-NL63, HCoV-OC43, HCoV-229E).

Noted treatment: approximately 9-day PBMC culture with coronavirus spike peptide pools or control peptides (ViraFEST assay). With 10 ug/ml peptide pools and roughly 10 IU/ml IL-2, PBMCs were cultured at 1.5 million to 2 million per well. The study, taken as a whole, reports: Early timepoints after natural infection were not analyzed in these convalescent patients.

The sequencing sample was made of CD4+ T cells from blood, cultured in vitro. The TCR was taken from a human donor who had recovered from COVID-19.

CDR3 residues: CASSWDRGNTEAFF. CDR3 sequence (DNA): TGTGCCAGCAGCTGGGACAGGGGGAACACTGAAGCTTTCTTT. The chain combines TRBV5-4 with TRBJ1-1; 10 nucleotides match TRBD1. Trimming at V came to 3 bases and at J to 1 base, leaving 0 bases not matched to a gene. From germline, CDR1 is SGHNT and CDR2 YYREEE (reference sequence). This CDR3 comprises 14 residues.